The T cell receptor (beta chain) under discussion was sequenced for a study of T cell responses to AZD1222 COVID-19 vaccine. Whole-study context: Second doses at about 4 or about 12 weeks were pooled. Notes on the study in general: Seropositive at baseline were only a handful of AZD1222 recipients. Sampling that yielded the repertoires occurred only after the peak T cell response.

Points on this clone: Antigen: not known.

TCRdb keeps only in-frame clones here, not all; method: immunoSEQ multiplex PCR. Of approximately 110,000 clones in the sample, roughly 86% were seen once. V lost 4 bases and J 1 base, leaving 15 bases between the germline ends. Germline CDR1 SGHKS, CDR2 YYEKEE (reference sequence). The CDR3 totals 15 residues. The sample consisted of peripheral blood, taken on day 0 of AZD1222 vaccination. The TCR was taken from an adult in good health. The chain combines TRBV5-5 with TRBJ2-7; TRBD1 might be the D (6 bases). CDR3 nucleotide sequence: TGTGCCAGCAGCCCCAGGGGCCCTATGTCCTACGAGCAGTACTTC. Translating it yields CASSPRGPMSYEQYF.